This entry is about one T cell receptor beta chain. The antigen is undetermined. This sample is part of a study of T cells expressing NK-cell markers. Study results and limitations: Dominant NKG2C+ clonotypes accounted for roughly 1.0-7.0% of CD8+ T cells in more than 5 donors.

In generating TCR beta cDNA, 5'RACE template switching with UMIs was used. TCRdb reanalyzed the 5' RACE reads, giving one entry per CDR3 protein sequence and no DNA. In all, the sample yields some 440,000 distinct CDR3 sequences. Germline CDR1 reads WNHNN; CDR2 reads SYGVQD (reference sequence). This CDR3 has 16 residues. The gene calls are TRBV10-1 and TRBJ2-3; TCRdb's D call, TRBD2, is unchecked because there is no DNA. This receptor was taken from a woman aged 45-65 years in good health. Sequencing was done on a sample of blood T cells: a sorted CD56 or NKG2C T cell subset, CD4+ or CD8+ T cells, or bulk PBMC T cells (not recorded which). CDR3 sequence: CASSVAGGPLGDTQYF.